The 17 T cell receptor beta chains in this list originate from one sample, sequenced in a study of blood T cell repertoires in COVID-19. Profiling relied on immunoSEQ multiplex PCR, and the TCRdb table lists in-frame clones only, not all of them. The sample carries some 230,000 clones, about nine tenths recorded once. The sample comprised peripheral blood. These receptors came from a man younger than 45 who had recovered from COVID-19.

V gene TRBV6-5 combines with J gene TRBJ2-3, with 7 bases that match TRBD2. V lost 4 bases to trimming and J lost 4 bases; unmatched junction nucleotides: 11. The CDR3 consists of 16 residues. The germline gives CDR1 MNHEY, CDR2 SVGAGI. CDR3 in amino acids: CASSSDLGGVADTQYF. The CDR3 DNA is TGTGCCAGCAGTTCCGATCTGGGAGGGGTCGCAGATACGCAGTATTTT.

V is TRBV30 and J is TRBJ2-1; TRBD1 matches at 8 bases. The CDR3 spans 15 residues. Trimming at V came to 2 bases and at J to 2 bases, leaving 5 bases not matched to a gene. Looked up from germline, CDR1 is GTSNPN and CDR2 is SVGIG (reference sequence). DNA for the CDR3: TGTGCCTGGAGTAGTTACAGGGGGGCCTACAATGAGCAGTTCTTC. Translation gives CAWSSYRGAYNEQFF.

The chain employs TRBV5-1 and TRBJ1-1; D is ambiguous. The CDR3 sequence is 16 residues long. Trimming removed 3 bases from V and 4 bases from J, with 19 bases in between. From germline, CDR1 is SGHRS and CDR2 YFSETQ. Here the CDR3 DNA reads TGCGCCAGCAGCTCCACCGTTTTGACAAGTGCCACTGAAGCTTTCTTT. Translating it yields CASSSTVLTSATEAFF.

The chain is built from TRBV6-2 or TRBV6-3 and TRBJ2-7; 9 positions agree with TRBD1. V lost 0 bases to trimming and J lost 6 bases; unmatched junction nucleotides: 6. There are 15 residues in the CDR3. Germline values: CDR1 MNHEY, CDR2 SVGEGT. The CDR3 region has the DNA TGTGCCAGCAGTTACTCGTGGGGGACAGGGTCCGAGCAGTACTTC. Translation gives CASSYSWGTGSEQYF.

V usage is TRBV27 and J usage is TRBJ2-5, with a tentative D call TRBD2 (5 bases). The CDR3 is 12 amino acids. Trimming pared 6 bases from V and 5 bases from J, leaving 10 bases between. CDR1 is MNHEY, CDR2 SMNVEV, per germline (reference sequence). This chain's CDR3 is CASSRPGETQYF. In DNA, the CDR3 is TGTGCCAGCAGCCGACCGGGGGAGACCCAGTACTTC.

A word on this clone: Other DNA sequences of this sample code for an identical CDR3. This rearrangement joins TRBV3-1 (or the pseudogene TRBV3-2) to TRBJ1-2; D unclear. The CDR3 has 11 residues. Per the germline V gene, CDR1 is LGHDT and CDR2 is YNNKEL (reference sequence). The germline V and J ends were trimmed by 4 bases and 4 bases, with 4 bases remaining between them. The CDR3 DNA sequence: TGTGCCAGCAGCCCAGGCTATGGCTACACCTTC. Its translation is CASSPGYGYTF.

The chain's CDR3 is CASSLISMNTGELFF. CDR3 sequence (DNA): TGTGCCAGCAGTTTAATCAGTATGAACACCGGGGAGCTGTTTTTT. The chain joins TRBV6-6 to TRBJ2-2; D unresolved. Germline assignment: CDR1 MNHNY and CDR2 SVGAGI (reference sequence). The V gene lost 4 bases and the J gene lost 1 base, with 10 bases spanning the gap. The CDR3 loop spans 15 amino acids.

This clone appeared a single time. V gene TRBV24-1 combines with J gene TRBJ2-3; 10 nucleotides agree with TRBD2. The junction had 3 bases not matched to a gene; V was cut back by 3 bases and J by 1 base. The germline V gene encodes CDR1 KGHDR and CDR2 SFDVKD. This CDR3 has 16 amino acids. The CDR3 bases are TGTGCCACCAGTGATCCCGGGACTAGCGGCACAGATACGCAGTATTTT. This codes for CATSDPGTSGTDTQYF.

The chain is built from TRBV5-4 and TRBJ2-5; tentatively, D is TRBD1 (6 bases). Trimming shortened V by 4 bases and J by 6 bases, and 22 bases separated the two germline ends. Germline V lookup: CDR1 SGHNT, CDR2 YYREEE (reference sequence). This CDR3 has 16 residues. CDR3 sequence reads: CASSAAGLRGYQTQYF. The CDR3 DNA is TGTGCCAGCAGCGCGGCAGGACTCAGGGGTTACCAGACCCAGTACTTC.

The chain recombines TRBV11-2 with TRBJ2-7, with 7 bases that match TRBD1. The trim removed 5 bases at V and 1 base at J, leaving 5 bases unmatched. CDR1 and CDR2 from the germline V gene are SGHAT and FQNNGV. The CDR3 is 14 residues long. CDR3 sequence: CASSRPGQSYEQYF. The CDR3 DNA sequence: TGTGCCAGCAGCCGTCCGGGACAGTCCTACGAGCAGTACTTC.

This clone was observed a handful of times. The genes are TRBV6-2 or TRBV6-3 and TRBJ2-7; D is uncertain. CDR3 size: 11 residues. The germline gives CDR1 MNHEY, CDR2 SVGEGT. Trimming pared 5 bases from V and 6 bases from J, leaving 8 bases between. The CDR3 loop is CASSPSSEQYF. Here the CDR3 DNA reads TGTGCCAGCAGTCCCTCTAGCGAGCAGTACTTC.

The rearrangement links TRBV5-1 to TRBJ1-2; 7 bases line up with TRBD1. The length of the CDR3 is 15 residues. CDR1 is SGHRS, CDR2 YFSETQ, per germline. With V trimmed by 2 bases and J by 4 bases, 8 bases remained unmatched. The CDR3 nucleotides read TGCGCCAGCAGCTTCTTGACAGGGCCCTCCTATGGCTACACCTTC. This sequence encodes CASSFLTGPSYGYTF.

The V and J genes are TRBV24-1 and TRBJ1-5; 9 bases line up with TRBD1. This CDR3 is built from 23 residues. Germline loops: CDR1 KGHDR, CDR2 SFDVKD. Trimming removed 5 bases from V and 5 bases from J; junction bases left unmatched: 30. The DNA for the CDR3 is TGTGCCACCAGTGTTCTGGTGGGGCTCGTCCTTGACCGGGGACAGGGAATATATCAGCCCCAGCATTTT. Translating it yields CATSVLVGLVLDRGQGIYQPQHF.

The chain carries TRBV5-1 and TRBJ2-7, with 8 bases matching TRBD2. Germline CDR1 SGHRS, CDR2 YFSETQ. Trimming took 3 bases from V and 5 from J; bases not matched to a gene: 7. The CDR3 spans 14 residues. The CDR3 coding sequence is TGCGCCAGCAGCTGGGGCGGCGGGGGGAACGAGCAGTACTTC. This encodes CASSWGGGGNEQYF. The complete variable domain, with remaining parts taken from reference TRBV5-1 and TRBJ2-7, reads KAGVTQTPRYLIKTRGQQVTLSCSPISGHRSVSWYQQTPGQGLQFLFEYFSETQRNKGNFPGRFSGRQFSNSRSEMNVSTLELGDSALYLCASSWGGGGNEQYFGPGTRLTVT.

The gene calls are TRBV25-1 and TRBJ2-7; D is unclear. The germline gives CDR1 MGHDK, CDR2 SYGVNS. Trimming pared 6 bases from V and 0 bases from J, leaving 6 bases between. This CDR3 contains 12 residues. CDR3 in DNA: TGTGCCAGCAGGGGCAGCTCCTACGAGCAGTACTTC. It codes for CASRGSSYEQYF.

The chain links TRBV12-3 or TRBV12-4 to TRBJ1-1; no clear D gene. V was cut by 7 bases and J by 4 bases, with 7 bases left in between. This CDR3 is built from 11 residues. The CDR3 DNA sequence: TGTGCCAGCACGTCGCGCACTGAAGCTTTCTTT. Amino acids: CASTSRTEAFF.

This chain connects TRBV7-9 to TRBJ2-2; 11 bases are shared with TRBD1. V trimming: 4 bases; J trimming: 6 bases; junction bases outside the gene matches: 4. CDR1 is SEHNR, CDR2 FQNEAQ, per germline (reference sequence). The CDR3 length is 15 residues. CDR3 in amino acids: CASSSRGQGAGELFF. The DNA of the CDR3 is TGTGCCAGCAGCTCCCGGGGACAGGGGGCCGGGGAGCTGTTTTTT.